These T cell receptor beta chains were read from a single sample in a study of blood T cell repertoires in COVID-19. Measured with immunoSEQ multiplex PCR; TCRdb has only the in-frame clones, and not every one. The sample shows around 300,000 clones, 70% to 90% of them seen only once. The sample comprised peripheral blood. The receptor source for this set is a woman in her 40s with acute or convalescent COVID-19. Each CDR3 is given with its conserved first and last residue.

>TRBJ1-2|TRBV20-1
CSASTGTTSFGYTF
>TRBJ1-1|TRBV10-1
CASSRTINTEAFF
>TRBJ1-2|TRBV29-1
CSVEGQGIHGYTF
>TRBJ2-1|TRBV5-1
CASSWGGGDPHEQFF
>TRBJ1-6|TRBV30
CAWSRGAYNSPLHF
>TRBJ1-6|TRBV4-1
CASSQVRGRANSPLHF
>TRBJ1-3|TRBV10-3
CAISETGGPGNTIYF
>TRBJ1-5|TRBV7-8
CASSRQEENQPQHF
>TRBJ1-2|TRBV7-9
CASSPTFSTGSNYGYTF
>TRBJ1-6|TRBV4-2
CASSQVLSGDNSPLHF
>TRBJ2-5|TRBV20-1
CSASSQGRAETQYF
>TRBJ2-3|TRBV7-2
CASALAGTDTQYF
>TRBJ2-1|TRBV7-3
CASSPLAGAINEQFF
>TRBJ2-3|TRBV5-4
CASSPGLRDTQYF
>TRBJ2-2|TRBV5-1
CASSAAGLAGGLYAGELFF
>TRBJ1-1|TRBV6-1
CASSEEPTNTEAFF
>TRBJ2-3|TRBV6-1
CASSEASGGRGTQYF
>TRBJ1-1|TRBV5-1
CASSPVGGLGTEAFF
>TRBJ2-1|TRBV2
CASTYSTGRSYNEQFF
>TRBJ1-1|TRBV5-6
CASSGGVFANTEAFF
>TRBJ2-5|TRBV6-1
CASSETTGVQETQYF
>TRBJ1-4|TRBV9
CASSPRWRDGEKLFF
>TRBJ2-1|TRBV27
CASSRGLAGGSSYNEQFF
>TRBJ2-3|TRBV6-2/TRBV6-3
CASSYGGGGTDTQYF
>TRBJ1-5|TRBV5-8
CASMAPGGVVQPQHF
>TRBJ1-1|TRBV4-1
CASSQEGASVNTEAFF
>TRBJ1-2|TRBV25-1
CASSASSRPLYGYTF
>TRBJ2-1|TRBV5-1
CASSLVGGVDEQFF
>TRBJ2-3|TRBV19
CASRPDRARNTQYF
>TRBJ2-3|TRBV5-1
CASSLALSRGDSDTQYF
>TRBJ1-6|TRBV11-2
CASSLDVGRTGSPLHF
>TRBJ1-2|TRBV13
CASSSFRDRAGYTF
>TRBJ1-6|TRBV14
CASSPVQGTYNSPLHF
>TRBJ2-1|TRBV10-3
CATQDWPNEQFF
>TRBJ1-5|TRBV6-6
CASRPGQERSNQPQHF
>TRBJ1-2|TRBV19
CASSIGQLTGYTF
>TRBJ1-3|TRBV19
CASSMGDGNTIYF
>TRBJ1-1|TRBV6-1
CASSERTGGHGTEAFF
>TRBJ2-3|TRBV9
CASSVAGPGGADTQYF
>TRBJ2-2|TRBV5-6
CASSFRDSYTGELFF
>TRBJ1-4|TRBV12-3/TRBV12-4
CASTLPSDEKLFF
>TRBJ1-6|TRBV5-1
CASSLTDRFSSYNSPLHF
>TRBJ2-5|TRBV5-5
CASSPKGDTQETQYF
>TRBJ1-5|TRBV7-9
CASSLARGGPQHF
>TRBJ1-2|TRBV4-1
CASSQEALGGTYGYTF
>TRBJ2-1|TRBV5-1
CASSGRTGDEQFF
>TRBJ1-3|TRBV2
CASSAVTDGNTIYF
>TRBJ2-2|TRBV15
CATTGTANTGELFF
>TRBJ1-3|TRBV7-9
CASSLVTGLTIGNTIYF
>TRBJ1-2|TRBV6-5
CASSMDTGYGYTF
>TRBJ2-1|TRBV11-2
CASRVWGGGLVSEQFF
>TRBJ1-1|TRBV7-2
CASSLVGGRNTEAFF
>TRBJ2-3|TRBV9
CASSPTTYTSGGARDTQYF
>TRBJ1-1|TRBV7-2
CASSENRGRLEAFF
>TRBJ2-2|TRBV7-2
CASSALAGGRGTGELFF
>TRBJ2-2|TRBV4-1
CASREMDRETGELFF
>TRBJ1-3|TRBV5-1
CASSLQGSGNTIYF